These 10 T cell receptor beta chains came from one sample sequenced in a study of CD8+ T cells in alopecia areata. As to treatment: oral pan-JAK inhibitor, 5-10 mg twice daily. cDNA serving as the sequencing template came from extracted, reverse transcribed RNA. Sequencing was performed with immunoSEQ multiplex PCR; in TCRdb, only in-frame clones are kept and a portion is missing. The sample lists roughly 100,000 clones, 85% to 90% seen once, with over 8.5% in the top ten. The input for sequencing was CD8+ T cells sorted from blood, taken between weeks 30 and 35, from a patient treated with tofacitinib. The receptors shown here come from a human donor with alopecia areata.

Written as DNA, the CDR3 is TGTGCCAGCAGCTTAGGACTAGCGGGGGGCTCCGAGCAGTACTTC. This sequence encodes CASSLGLAGGSEQYF. The J gene is TRBJ2-7, the V gene TRBV9; the match to TRBD2 covers 14 bases. The CDR3 loop spans 15 amino acids. Trimming removed 4 bases from V and 6 bases from J; junction bases left unmatched: 6. Looked up from germline, CDR1 is SGDLS and CDR2 is YYNGEE.

In this sample, this clone turned up a few times. The V gene is TRBV30, the J gene TRBJ2-5; D is ambiguous. This CDR3 spans 12 amino acids. Germline values: CDR1 GTSNPN, CDR2 SVGIG (reference sequence). V dropped 5 bases and J dropped 2 bases, with 9 bases sitting between them. The CDR3 nucleotides are TGTGCCTGGGCTTGGGGTCAAGAGACCCAGTACTTC. This translates into CAWAWGQETQYF.

The rearrangement links TRBV14 to TRBJ2-7; the D call may be TRBD1 or TRBD2 (5 bases each). The CDR3 covers 14 residues. The germline V gene has CDR1 SGHDN and CDR2 FVKESK. Trimming left V 4 bases short and J 2 bases short, with 12 bases between. The chain's CDR3 is CASSPPVGAYEQYF. In nucleotides, the CDR3 is TGTGCCAGCAGCCCTCCGGTGGGGGCCTACGAGCAGTACTTC.

This chain connects TRBV27 to TRBJ2-1; 11 bases match TRBD1. The CDR3 contains 14 residues. The V and J ends lost 8 bases and 6 bases, in that order; junction bases with no gene match: 6. In germline, CDR1 is MNHEY, CDR2 SMNVEV (reference sequence). CDR3 DNA: TGTGCCAGCCTGGGGACAGGGGGACTCAATGAGCAGTTCTTC. Its translation: CASLGTGGLNEQFF.

CDR3 nucleotide sequence: TGTGCCAGCAGCGCTGGGACAGGACCCCTCTCCTACAATGAGCAGTTCTTC. Its translation is CASSAGTGPLSYNEQFF. The chain recombines TRBV7-2 with TRBJ2-1, with 8 bases matching TRBD1. V shed 5 bases, J shed 0 bases, and the junction held 9 bases outside the gene matches. This CDR3 contains 17 residues. CDR1 is SGHTA and CDR2 is FQGNSA in the germline V gene.

J is TRBJ2-7 and V is TRBV5-1, with 9 bases lining up with TRBD1. With V trimmed by 4 bases and J by 5 bases, 13 bases remained unmatched. The germline CDR1 and CDR2 sequences are SGHRS and YFSETQ. The CDR3 covers 16 residues. The CDR3 loop is CASSPGTGLSGDEQYF. The CDR3, as DNA: TGCGCCAGCAGCCCCGGGACAGGGCTTTCCGGAGACGAGCAGTACTTC. Full variable domain (rest looked up from reference TRBV5-1 and TRBJ2-7): KAGVTQTPRYLIKTRGQQVTLSCSPISGHRSVSWYQQTPGQGLQFLFEYFSETQRNKGNFPGRFSGRQFSNSRSEMNVSTLELGDSALYLCASSPGTGLSGDEQYFGPGTRLTVT.

About this clone: Other nucleotide sequences from this sample produce the same CDR3. The rearrangement uses TRBV29-1 and TRBJ1-2; a weak D match, TRBD1 (5 bases). This CDR3 spans 13 amino acids. V was cut by 3 bases and J by 4 bases, with 12 bases left in between. Germline V CDR1 and CDR2: SQVTM, ANQGSEA. The CDR3 nucleotides are TGCAGCGTTGAGCTTTCGGGGACCTATGGCTACACCTTC. Translated, it gives CSVELSGTYGYTF.

The chain has TRBV15 and TRBJ2-7; TRBD1 matches at 9 bases. The CDR3 is 13 amino acids. Germline V gene data show CDR1 as LNHNV and CDR2 as YYDKDF (reference sequence). Germline trimming cut 8 bases from V and 2 bases from J; bases unmatched to any gene: 4. The CDR3: CATGTGTTYEQYF. Written as DNA, the CDR3 is TGTGCCACCGGGACAGGGACGACCTACGAGCAGTACTTC.

V and J are TRBV29-1 and TRBJ2-3; perhaps TRBD1 as D (6 bases). This CDR3 is 14 amino acids long. The V end was cut by 5 bases, the J end by 2 bases, with 14 bases between. From germline, CDR1 is SQVTM and CDR2 ANQGSEA. The CDR3 loop reads CSVLDRPNTDTQYF. The CDR3 DNA reads TGCAGCGTTCTTGACAGGCCCAACACAGATACGCAGTATTTT.

The V gene is TRBV6-6, the J gene TRBJ2-7; D assignment may be TRBD1 or TRBD2 (5 bases each). V dropped 7 bases and J dropped 3 bases, with 16 bases sitting between them. Germline CDR1 reads MNHNY; CDR2 reads SVGAGI (reference sequence). The CDR3 contains 14 residues. Written as DNA, the CDR3 is TGTGCCAGCATTGGGGACGGCGACCGCTACGAGCAGTACTTC. Its translation: CASIGDGDRYEQYF.